A selection of T cell receptor beta chains follows, all from one sample in a study of T cell changes during pregnancy in multiple sclerosis. Only in-frame clones appear in the TCRdb table, and some are missing; sequencing was by immunoSEQ multiplex PCR. The repertoire has tens of thousands of clones, approximately 92% of them found once; the top ten carry just over 3%. The sequencing used CD8+ T cells from peripheral blood mononuclear cells, collected in the third trimester of pregnancy. The receptors were sampled from a female donor in good health, enrolled as a control in a pregnancy study. The CDR3 runs from the conserved cysteine through the conserved F or W. A D gene is named only where the DNA matches it firmly. Not all rows give a size; the values are once, few, many and, for expanded clones, a class.

J gene,D gene,V gene,clone size,CDR3 DNA,CDR3 protein
TRBJ1-1,.,TRBV6-1,.,TGTGCCAGCAGAGAGCCGACAAACATGAACACTGAAGCTTTCTTT,CASREPTNMNTEAFF
TRBJ2-5,TRBD2,TRBV7-3,.,TGTGCCAGCAGCGCCGGGACTAGCGGGGGGCTATTTGAGGAGACCCAGTACTTC,CASSAGTSGGLFEETQYF
TRBJ1-5,.,TRBV7-8,.,TGTGCCAGCAGCTTAAGAGGTGAGCCTAATCAGCCCCAGCATTTT,CASSLRGEPNQPQHF
TRBJ2-1,TRBD2,TRBV11-2,once,TGTGCCAGCAGTTCGACTAGCGGGGGCAGGGACGAGCAGTTCTTC,CASSSTSGGRDEQFF
TRBJ1-2,TRBD1,TRBV25-1,.,TGTGCCAGCTCGTTTGACAGGGGTTCTGGCTACACCTTC,CASSFDRGSGYTF
TRBJ2-1,.,TRBV7-9,.,TGTGCCAGCAGTTTATCGGGGGGCGACTACAATGAGCAGTTCTTC,CASSLSGGDYNEQFF
TRBJ2-2,.,TRBV7-7,few,TGTGCTAGCAGCTTATCAGGGTACACCGGGGAGCTGTTTTTT,CASSLSGYTGELFF
TRBJ2-1,TRBD1,TRBV4-3,.,TGCGCCAGCAGCCAAGCAACCGGGACAGGTTCGTACGAGCAGTTCTTC,CASSQATGTGSYEQFF
TRBJ1-3,.,TRBV6-1,.,TGTGCCAGCAGCGCGGACATCTCTGGAAACACCATATATTTT,CASSADISGNTIYF
TRBJ2-1,TRBD2,TRBV4-2,.,TGTGCCAGCAGCCAAGCGACTAGCGGGGGGGGGAATGAGCAGTTCTTC,CASSQATSGGGNEQFF
TRBJ2-5,.,TRBV7-8,.,TGTGCCAGCGGACTCGGCGTGACCCAGTACTTC,CASGLGVTQYF
TRBJ2-7,TRBD1,TRBV9,.,TGTGCCAGCGCCGTGGGGGACAGCTTCTCCTACGAGCAGTACTTC,CASAVGDSFSYEQYF
TRBJ1-5,.,TRBV10-3,few,TGTGCCATCAGCACAGGGCTTCGTGACCAGCCCCAGCATTTT,CAISTGLRDQPQHF
TRBJ2-1,.,TRBV27,.,TGTGCCAGCAGTTTCACAAGCGACGAAGGGCAGTTCTTC,CASSFTSDEGQFF
TRBJ2-2,TRBD1,TRBV30,.,TGTGCCTGGAGCCCCGGGACAGGGTCCGGGGAGCTGTTTTTT,CAWSPGTGSGELFF
TRBJ1-1,TRBD1,TRBV7-9,.,TGTGCCAGCAGCACCCCCCAGGGGGGTTCGAACACTGAAGCTTTCTTT,CASSTPQGGSNTEAFF
TRBJ1-1,.,TRBV30,few,TGTGCCTGGACCGCAGAAAACACTGAAGCTTTCTTT,CAWTAENTEAFF
TRBJ1-5,.,TRBV4-3,.,TGCGCCAGCAGCCTCACTACGGGGAGCAATCAGCCCCAGCATTTT,CASSLTTGSNQPQHF
TRBJ1-3,.,TRBV5-4,.,TGTGCCAGCAGTCGGGGGGAGGCTGGAAACACCATATATTTT,CASSRGEAGNTIYF
TRBJ2-3,.,TRBV14,.,TGTGCCAGCAGCCAAGTTCTAGCGCGCACAGATACGCAGTATTTT,CASSQVLARTDTQYF
TRBJ1-4,TRBD1,TRBV5-4,.,TGTGCCAGCAGCCTATGGGACAGGAATGAAAAACTGTTTTTT,CASSLWDRNEKLFF
TRBJ1-2,.,TRBV19,.,TGTGCCAGTACCCCTTCCTTCGGGGAGGTCTCCTTTAACTATGGCTACACCTTC,CASTPSFGEVSFNYGYTF
TRBJ2-1,TRBD2,TRBV4-1,.,TGCGCCAGCACCCTAGGGCCTAGCGGGAACAATGAGCAGTTCTTC,CASTLGPSGNNEQFF
TRBJ1-2,.,TRBV6-1,once,TGTGCCAGCACCGCGGAGGATGGCTACACCTTC,CASTAEDGYTF
TRBJ1-1,.,TRBV11-3,.,TGTGCCAGCAACCTCGTAAGGGGCTTTTTGAACACTGAAGCTTTCTTT,CASNLVRGFLNTEAFF
TRBJ1-4,TRBD1,TRBV4-3,.,TGCGCCAGCAGCCAAGGACAGGGTTGGGAAAAACTGTTTTTT,CASSQGQGWEKLFF
TRBJ2-7,.,TRBV30,.,TGCGCCTGGAGTGTAATGAGTAACGAGCAGTACTTC,CAWSVMSNEQYF
TRBJ2-7,.,TRBV27,.,TGTGCCAGCAGTTTATCTGGAGGGGGGGGGACCTACGAGCAGTACTTC,CASSLSGGGGTYEQYF
TRBJ1-2,TRBD1,TRBV29-1,.,TGCAGCGTTGAAGAACGGGACAGCGACGATATCAACTATGGCTACACCTTC,CSVEERDSDDINYGYTF
TRBJ2-7,.,TRBV27,.,TGTGCCAGCAGTTTATTCAAGGGGCTGGACAACGAGCAGTACTTC,CASSLFKGLDNEQYF
TRBJ1-1,TRBD1,TRBV7-9,.,TGTGCCAGCAGCCCGACAGGGGGCACTGAAGCTTTCTTT,CASSPTGGTEAFF
TRBJ1-2,.,TRBV2,.,TGTGCCAGCAGTGCATTTAAGGGGGAGAGATATGGCTACACCTTC,CASSAFKGERYGYTF
TRBJ2-1,TRBD1,TRBV4-3,once,TGCGCCAGCAGCCAAGATCCAGCCGGGACAGGACCCTACAATGAGCAGTTCTTC,CASSQDPAGTGPYNEQFF
TRBJ2-6,.,TRBV4-3,.,TGCGCCAGCAGCCAAGGAAGTCCTCAGGTGGACTCTGGGGCCAACGTCCTGACTTTC,CASSQGSPQVDSGANVLTF
TRBJ2-1,TRBD2,TRBV4-1,.,TGCGCCAGCAGCCACGCTAGCGGGGGGTACAATGAGCAGTTCTTC,CASSHASGGYNEQFF
TRBJ2-1,TRBD2,TRBV19,.,TGTGCCAGTAATAGAGCCGGGGGGGCCTACAATGAGCAGTTCTTC,CASNRAGGAYNEQFF
TRBJ1-1,TRBD1,TRBV7-2,.,TGTGCCAGCAGCTTAGTGGACAGGGCCACTGAAGCTTTCTTT,CASSLVDRATEAFF
TRBJ1-6,.,TRBV18,.,TGTGCCAGCTCCCTCGGTGATTCACCCCTCCACTTT,CASSLGDSPLHF
TRBJ2-1,TRBD1,TRBV27,.,TGTGCCAGCAGTTTACGGGACAGTCCCTACAATGAGCAGTTCTTC,CASSLRDSPYNEQFF
TRBJ2-3,.,TRBV13,.,TGTGCCAGCAGCCCGGACAACCAACGGGATACGCAGTATTTT,CASSPDNQRDTQYF
TRBJ2-1,.,TRBV11-2,.,TGTGCCAGCAGCTTAGGAGGGCAGGGGAAGTTCTTC,CASSLGGQGKFF
TRBJ2-7,.,TRBV14,.,TGTGCCAGCGGGGGGGCCTTGGGCGAGCAGTACTTC,CASGGALGEQYF
TRBJ1-1,.,TRBV5-6,.,TGTGCCAGCAGGTCGGTCCGCACTGAAGCTTTCTTT,CASRSVRTEAFF
TRBJ1-2,TRBD1,TRBV7-9,.,TGTGCCAGCAGCTTAGTGGTCTCTTCGATCGGGACAGGATCTTTCTACACCTTC,CASSLVVSSIGTGSFYTF
TRBJ1-1,.,TRBV5-6,.,TGTGCCAGCAGCTTTGATCAGGGGAAGAGCCTCGGGAACACTGAAGCTTTCTTT,CASSFDQGKSLGNTEAFF
TRBJ2-1,.,TRBV5-4,.,TGTGCCAGCGGAACAGGACATGAGCAGTTCTTC,CASGTGHEQFF
TRBJ1-1,TRBD1,TRBV9,.,TGTGCCAGCAGCGTATCCCGGGACAGTTTGAACACTGAAGCTTTCTTT,CASSVSRDSLNTEAFF
TRBJ2-7,TRBD2,TRBV7-2,.,TGTGCCAGCAGCTTAGGGCTAGCGGTCTACGAGCAGTACTTC,CASSLGLAVYEQYF
TRBJ1-1,.,TRBV11-3,.,TGTGCCAGCAGCCAACAAAGTGACACTGAAGCTTTCTTT,CASSQQSDTEAFF
TRBJ1-2,TRBD1,TRBV27,.,TGTGCCAGCCGGGACAGGGCATATGGCTACACCTTC,CASRDRAYGYTF
TRBJ2-7,TRBD1,TRBV10-1,.,TGCGCCAGCAGTGAGAGGGCAGGGGGCTCGGTATCGAAGTACTTC,CASSERAGGSVSKYF
TRBJ1-6,.,TRBV5-6,.,TGTGCCAGCAGCTTGGCGACCTGGTCGAGGCACGATTCACCCCTCCACTTT,CASSLATWSRHDSPLHF
TRBJ2-1,.,TRBV6-5,once,TGTGCCAGCAGCCCCGGAGGGAGCTCCTACAATGAGCAGTTCTTC,CASSPGGSSYNEQFF
TRBJ1-2,TRBD1,TRBV5-1,.,TGCGCCAGCAGCTTGGGGGTTTCGACAGGGGGTCCCGCTAACTATGGCTACACCTTC,CASSLGVSTGGPANYGYTF
TRBJ2-7,TRBD1,TRBV5-1,.,TGCGCCAGCAGCTTCACTACAGGGGACGGTAGATACGAGCAGTACTTC,CASSFTTGDGRYEQYF
TRBJ1-2,TRBD1,TRBV2,.,TGTGCCACCGCCGGGACAGATATTAACTATGGCTACACCTTC,CATAGTDINYGYTF
TRBJ2-3,TRBD2,TRBV4-3,.,TGCGCCAGCAGCCAAGATCTTGGTAGCCGGGGGGGAGGGACAGATACGCAGTATTTT,CASSQDLGSRGGGTDTQYF
TRBJ1-4,TRBD1,TRBV7-9,once,TGTGCCAGCAGCTCGACAGGGGTTAATGAAAAACTGTTTTTT,CASSSTGVNEKLFF
TRBJ1-2,TRBD1,TRBV4-3,.,TGCGCCAGCAGCCATGCGCCGGGACAGGGGAACTATGGCTACACCTTC,CASSHAPGQGNYGYTF